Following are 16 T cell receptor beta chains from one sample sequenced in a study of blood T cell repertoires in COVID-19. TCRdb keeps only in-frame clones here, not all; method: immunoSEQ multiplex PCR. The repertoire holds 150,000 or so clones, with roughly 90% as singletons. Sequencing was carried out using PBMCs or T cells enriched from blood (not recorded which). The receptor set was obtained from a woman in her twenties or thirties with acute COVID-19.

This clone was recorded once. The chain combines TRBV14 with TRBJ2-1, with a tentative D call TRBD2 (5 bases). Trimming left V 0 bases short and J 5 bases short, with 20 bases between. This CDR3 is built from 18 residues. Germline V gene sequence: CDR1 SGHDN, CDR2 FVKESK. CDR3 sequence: CASSQDLRTVESNNEQFF. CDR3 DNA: TGTGCCAGCAGCCAAGATCTGAGGACTGTAGAGAGCAACAATGAGCAGTTCTTC.

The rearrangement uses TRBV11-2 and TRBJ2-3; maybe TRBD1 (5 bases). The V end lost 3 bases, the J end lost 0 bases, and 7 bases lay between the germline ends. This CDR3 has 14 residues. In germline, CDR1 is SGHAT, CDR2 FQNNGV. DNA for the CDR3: TGTGCCAGCAGCTTCGGACATAGCACAGATACGCAGTATTTT. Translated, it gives CASSFGHSTDTQYF.

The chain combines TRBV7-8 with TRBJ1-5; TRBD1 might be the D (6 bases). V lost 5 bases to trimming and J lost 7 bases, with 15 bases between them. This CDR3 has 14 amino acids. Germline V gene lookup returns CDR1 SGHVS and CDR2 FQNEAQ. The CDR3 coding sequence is TGTGCCAGCAGCCCTCGACAGGTACTCCAGCCCCAGCATTTT. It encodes CASSPRQVLQPQHF.

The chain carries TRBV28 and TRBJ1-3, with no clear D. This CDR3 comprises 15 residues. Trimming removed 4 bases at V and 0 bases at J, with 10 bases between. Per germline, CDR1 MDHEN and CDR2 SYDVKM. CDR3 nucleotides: TGTGCCAGCAGTTATGCGGGGTTCTCTGGAAACACCATATATTTT. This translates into CASSYAGFSGNTIYF.

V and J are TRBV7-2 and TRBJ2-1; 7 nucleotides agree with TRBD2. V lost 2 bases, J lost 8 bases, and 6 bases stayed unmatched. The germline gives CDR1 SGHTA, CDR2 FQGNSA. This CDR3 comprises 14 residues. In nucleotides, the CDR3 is TGTGCCAGCAGCTTATGGACGGGAGGCGATGAGCAGTTCTTC. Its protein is CASSLWTGGDEQFF.

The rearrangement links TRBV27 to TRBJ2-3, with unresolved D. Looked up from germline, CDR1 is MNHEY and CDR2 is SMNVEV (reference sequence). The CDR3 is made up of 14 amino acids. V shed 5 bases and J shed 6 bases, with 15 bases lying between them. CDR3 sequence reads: CASSPLESPDTQYF. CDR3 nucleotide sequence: TGTGCCAGCAGTCCATTGGAGTCACCGGATACGCAGTATTTT.

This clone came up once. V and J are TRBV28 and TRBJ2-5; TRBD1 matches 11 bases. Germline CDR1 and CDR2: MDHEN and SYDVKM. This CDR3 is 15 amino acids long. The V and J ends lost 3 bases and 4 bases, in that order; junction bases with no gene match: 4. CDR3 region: CASSLGTGGLETQYF. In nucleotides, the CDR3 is TGTGCCAGCAGTTTGGGGACAGGGGGGCTAGAGACCCAGTACTTC.

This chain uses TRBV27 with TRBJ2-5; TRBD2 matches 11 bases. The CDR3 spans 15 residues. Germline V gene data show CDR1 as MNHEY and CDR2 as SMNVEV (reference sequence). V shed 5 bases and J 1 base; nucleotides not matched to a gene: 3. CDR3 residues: CASSETSGIQETQYF. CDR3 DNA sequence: TGTGCCAGCAGTGAGACTAGCGGGATCCAAGAGACCCAGTACTTC.

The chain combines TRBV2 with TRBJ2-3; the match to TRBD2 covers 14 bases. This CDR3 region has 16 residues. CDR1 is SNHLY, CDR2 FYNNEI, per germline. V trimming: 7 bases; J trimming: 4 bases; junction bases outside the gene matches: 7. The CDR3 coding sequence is TGTGCCAGCAACCCCGGGACTAGCGGGAGCGCAGATACGCAGTATTTT. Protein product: CASNPGTSGSADTQYF.

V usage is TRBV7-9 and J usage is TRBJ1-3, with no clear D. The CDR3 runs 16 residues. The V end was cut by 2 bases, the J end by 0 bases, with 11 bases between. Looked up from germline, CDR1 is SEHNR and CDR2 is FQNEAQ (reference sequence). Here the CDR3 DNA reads TGTGCCAGCAGCTTACTGGGCAGCTACTCTGGAAACACCATATATTTT. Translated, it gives CASSLLGSYSGNTIYF.

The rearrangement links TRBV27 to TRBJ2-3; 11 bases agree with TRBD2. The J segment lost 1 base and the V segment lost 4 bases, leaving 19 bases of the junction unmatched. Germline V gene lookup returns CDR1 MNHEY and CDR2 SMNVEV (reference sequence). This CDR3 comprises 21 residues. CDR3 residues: CASSSRTGNRGLAEGTDTQYF. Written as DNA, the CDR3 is TGTGCCAGCAGTTCGCGCACAGGGAACAGGGGACTAGCGGAGGGCACAGATACGCAGTATTTT.

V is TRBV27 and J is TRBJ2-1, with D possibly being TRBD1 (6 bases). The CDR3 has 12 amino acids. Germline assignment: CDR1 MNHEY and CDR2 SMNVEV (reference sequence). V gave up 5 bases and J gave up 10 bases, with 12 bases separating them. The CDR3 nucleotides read TGTGCCAGCAGTCCACAGGGTAGGGAGCAGTTCTTC. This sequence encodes CASSPQGREQFF.

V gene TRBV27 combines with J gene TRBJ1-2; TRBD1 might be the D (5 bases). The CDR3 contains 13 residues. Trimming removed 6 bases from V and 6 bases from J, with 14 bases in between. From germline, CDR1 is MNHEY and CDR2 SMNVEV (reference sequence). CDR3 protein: CASRGWGENGYTF. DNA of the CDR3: TGTGCCAGCAGAGGATGGGGGGAGAATGGCTACACCTTC.

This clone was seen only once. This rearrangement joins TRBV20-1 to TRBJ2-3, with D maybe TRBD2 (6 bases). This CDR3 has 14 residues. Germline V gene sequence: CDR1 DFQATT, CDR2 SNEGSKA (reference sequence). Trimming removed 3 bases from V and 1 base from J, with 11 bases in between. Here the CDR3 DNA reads TGCAGTGCTAGTCGACTAGACGGCACAGATACGCAGTATTTT. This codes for CSASRLDGTDTQYF.

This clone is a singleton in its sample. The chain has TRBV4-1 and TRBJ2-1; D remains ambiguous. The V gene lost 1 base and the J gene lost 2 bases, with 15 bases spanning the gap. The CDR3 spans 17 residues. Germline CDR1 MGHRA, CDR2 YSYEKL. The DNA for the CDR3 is TGCGCCAGCAGCCAAGGGCCCAGGTCCCTCCCCTACAATGAGCAGTTCTTC. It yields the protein CASSQGPRSLPYNEQFF.

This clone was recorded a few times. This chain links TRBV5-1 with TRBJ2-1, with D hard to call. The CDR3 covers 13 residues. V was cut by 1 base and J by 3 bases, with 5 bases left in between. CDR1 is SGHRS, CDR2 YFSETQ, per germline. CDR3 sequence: CASSLNGYNEQFF. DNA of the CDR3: TGCGCCAGCAGCTTGAACGGCTACAATGAGCAGTTCTTC.